The present TCR beta chain was sequenced within a study of blood T cells in healthy people across ages. A second PCR, run for roughly 7 to 11 cycles, used a sample-barcoded 5' primer plus a J-beta primer mix. TCRdb passed the 5' RACE reads through MiXCR, listing each CDR3 protein once. There are 1.5 million to 2 million distinct CDR3 sequences in the sample; approximately 28% occur only once, and more than 6% lies in the top ten. In germline, CDR1 is SGHNT, CDR2 YYREEE (reference sequence). V shed 4 bases, J shed 6 bases, and the junction held 5 bases outside the gene matches. The CDR3 is 14 amino acids. This clonotype has only a few counts. The antigen is not known. The study, taken as a whole, reports: Estimates drawn from one million T cells were deemed to understate diversity.

This sequence originates from a woman between 25 and 40 years old in good health. The gene calls are TRBV5-4 and TRBJ2-4, with 9 bases matching TRBD2. The sample consisted of blood. The CDR3 nucleotides are TGTGCCAGCAGCCTGGGGACTAGCCTAAACATTCAGTACTTC. Protein: CASSLGTSLNIQYF. Supplemented by reference TRBV5-4 and TRBJ2-4, the full variable domain reads ETGVTQSPTHLIKTRGQQVTLRCSSQSGHNTVSWYQQALGQGPQFIFQYYREEENGRGNFPPRFSGLQFPNYSSELNVNALELDDSALYLCASSLGTSLNIQYFGAGTRLSVL.